This T cell receptor beta chain is drawn from a study of brain T cells in children with intractable seizures listed by TCRdb under 2021. Background on the whole study: A NanoString immunology panel was first used to screen resected brain tissue from roughly 56 pediatric epilepsy surgery cases for immune gene transcripts. About 70% of the 12 selected surgery cases also had pre-surgery blood sequenced, which left four cases with brain tissue only.

The sample's time point label, in plain terms: resected brain tissue, or blood drawn just prior to surgery. The surgery cases with the highest brain T cell transcript signatures were chosen for TCR beta chain sequencing of brain tissue, and also of blood when blood was available. Before surgery, the patients had been given at least one anti-epileptic drug. TCR-sequenced patients were children with drug-resistant epilepsy due to tuberous sclerosis complex, focal cortical dysplasia, Rasmussen encephalitis or hemimegalencephaly. Bulk genomic DNA was isolated from unsorted brain tissue and whole blood using the Monarch genomic DNA purification kit. Turning to this clone: The specificity of this receptor is unknown. No base qualities exist here, and no much larger clone lies one base off it.

The immunoSEQ assay was applied to genomic DNA to generate the TCR beta chain sequences. The authors' pipeline ran thus. CDR3 sequences not starting with the conserved framework cysteine at position 104 were manually removed. To get clonality, the normalized Shannon's Diversity Index was subtracted from one, giving values from 0 (maximal diversity) to 1 (oligoclonal). To check whether a given CDR3 had different frequencies in two samples, for example brain versus blood, chi-squared comparison-of-proportions tests were used. Public clonotypes were found through immuneACCESS searches, while the VDJdb browser was used to judge similarity to known antiviral clonotypes. TCRdb obtained this table from immuneACCESS and retained in-frame rearrangements with V and J assigned. These tables miss some clones; where compared with another copy, unresolved V genes account for less than half of the shortfall, and the remainder is unexplained. The DNA gave D and trimming, while V, J and clone size come from that table. Present in this sample are approximately 77,000 clones, approximately 94% of which were seen just once. The top ten clonotypes cover approximately 1.4% of the sample.

The full study reports these points: Sequencing depth differed between pre- and post-surgery blood, so clones missing from the pre-surgery sample may reflect undersampling. The patients' HCMV serostatus was not known, and viral specificity was inferred solely from CDR3 sequence similarity.

For CDR1 and CDR2, the germline V gene (reference sequence) lists SEHNR and FQNEAQ. V is reduced by 1 base and J by 0 bases, leaving a spacing of 16 bases between them. From the cysteine through the phenylalanine, the CDR3 covers 18 amino acids. CDR3 DNA is the only sequence kept; it has 54 bases, read in frame from the first base. The sequences come from peripheral blood, collected at surgery. The rearranged segments are TRBV7-9 and TRBJ2-1; TRBD2 is a possible D gene, resting on 5 matching bases. The source of this sequence is a boy younger than two with tuberous sclerosis and intractable seizures. The CDR3 loop reads CASSLGRASSSSYNEQFF. The DNA is TGTGCCAGCAGCTTAGGACGGGCTAGCTCTTCCTCCTACAATGAGCAGTTCTTC.